This entry lists 18 T cell receptor beta chains sequenced from one sample in a study of T cell repertoires in cytomegalovirus infection. The antigens for these receptors are not known. One entry per CDR3 protein results from TCRdb running MiXCR on the reads. The data show 310,000 or so distinct CDR3 sequences, with about 25% seen just once and approximately 12% held by the top ten. The material was cultured PBMCs, obtained from culture after CMV antigen stimulation. These receptors were obtained from a human donor in good health (CMV status not recorded). Some clones in this sample may be carry-over from other donors' samples.

The chain couples TRBV6-2 or TRBV6-3 to TRBJ2-7; D is perhaps TRBD2 (6 bases). V was cut by 1 base and J by 3 bases, with 10 bases left in between. Germline CDR1 is MNHEY and CDR2 is SVGEGT. The CDR3 has 14 amino acids. CDR3 in DNA: TGTGCCAGCAGTTACTACGGGACTTACTACGAGCAGTACTTC. It yields the protein CASSYYGTYYEQYF.

The chain recombines TRBV20-1 with TRBJ1-4; 7 positions match TRBD1. The CDR3 loop spans 14 amino acids. Germline V gene lookup returns CDR1 DFQATT and CDR2 SNEGSKA (reference sequence). V lost 2 bases, J lost 4 bases, and 4 bases stayed unmatched. The CDR3 DNA reads TGCAGTGCTAGAACAACAGGGGTTAATGAAAAACTGTTTTTT. Translating gives CSARTTGVNEKLFF.

This chain joins TRBV12-3 or TRBV12-4 and TRBJ2-1, with D possibly being TRBD1 or TRBD2 (7 bases each). The CDR3 has 12 amino acids. V dropped 3 bases and J dropped 14 bases, with 14 bases sitting between them. Here the CDR3 reads CASSLQGEGKFF. As DNA, the CDR3 is TGTGCCAGCAGTTTGCAGGGGGAGGGGAAGTTCTTC.

The rearrangement joins TRBV4-2 to TRBJ2-7, with 15 bases that match TRBD2. This CDR3 is built from 14 residues. Germline V gene lookup returns CDR1 LGHNA and CDR2 YNFKEQ. V was clipped by 6 bases and J by 6 bases; unmatched bases: 3. The CDR3 here is CASRPGLAGGEQYF. CDR3 DNA: TGTGCCAGCAGACCGGGACTAGCGGGAGGCGAGCAGTACTTC.

The gene calls are TRBV28 and TRBJ2-1; 10 bases fit TRBD2. Germline V gene data show CDR1 as MDHEN and CDR2 as SYDVKM. V trimming: 2 bases; J trimming: 8 bases; junction bases outside the gene matches: 18. The CDR3 is 19 amino acids. The CDR3 DNA is TGTGCCAGCAGTTTACGGGTTGTAATAACTAGCGGGAATCGGGATGAGCAGTTCTTC. As protein: CASSLRVVITSGNRDEQFF.

This clonotype was seen a few times. The V gene is TRBV4-1, the J gene TRBJ2-1, with TRBD1 matching 9 bases. V shed 1 base and J 9 bases; nucleotides not matched to a gene: 19. CDR1 MGHRA and CDR2 YSYEKL come from the germline V gene. The CDR3 has 19 amino acids. CDR3 in amino acids: CASSQGGPRTGTGTPEQFF. DNA for the CDR3: TGCGCCAGCAGCCAAGGCGGCCCCCGAACCGGGACAGGGACCCCTGAGCAGTTCTTC.

Only one count was recorded for this clonotype. CDR3 nucleotide sequence: TGTGCCATCAAGGATACGGGGGAAACCTACGAGCAGTACTTC. Translation gives CAIKDTGETYEQYF. The V and J genes are TRBV10-3 and TRBJ2-7, with D possibly TRBD2 on 6 matching bases. Trimming took 7 bases from V and 2 from J, leaving 15 bases between them. Germline V gene sequence: CDR1 ENHRY, CDR2 SYGVKD. The length of the CDR3 is 14 residues.

This clonotype appeared many times. CDR3: CASSSLTGSYEQYF. CDR3 coding DNA: TGTGCCAGCAGCTCCCTGACTGGATCCTACGAGCAGTACTTC. J is TRBJ2-7 and V is TRBV7-2; D is ambiguous. Germline V gene sequence: CDR1 SGHTA, CDR2 FQGNSA. Trimming stripped 4 bases from V and 1 base from J, with 11 bases between. The CDR3 has 14 amino acids.

The CDR3 protein is CASSQDADSTYEQYF. In DNA form, the CDR3 reads TGCGCCAGCAGCCAAGATGCAGACTCTACCTACGAGCAGTACTTC. This sequence joins TRBV4-3 and TRBJ2-7; D gene uncertain. The CDR3 runs to 15 residues. Germline V gene data show CDR1 as LGHNA and CDR2 as YSLEER. V lost 0 bases, J lost 2 bases, and 11 bases lay in between.

This clonotype was counted a few times. J is TRBJ2-3 and V is TRBV20-1, with 8 bases matching TRBD1. This CDR3 contains 14 residues. Germline-derived CDR1 and CDR2 are DFQATT and SNEGSKA (reference sequence). Written as DNA, the CDR3 is TGCAGGGGGCTCGGACAGGGAAGCTCAGATACGCAGTATTTT. The encoded protein is CRGLGQGSSDTQYF.

J is TRBJ2-7 and V is TRBV12-3 or TRBV12-4, with TRBD1 matching 7 bases. This CDR3 has 13 amino acids. V was pared by 5 bases and J by 9 bases, with 10 bases of the junction left unmatched. CDR3 coding DNA: TGTGCCAGCAGTCTCACAGGGGCTTCGGCGCAGTACGTC. Amino acids: CASSLTGASAQYV.

This clonotype has just a few counts. The chain uses TRBV10-2 and TRBJ1-2; D gene uncertain. Germline loops: CDR1 WSHSY, CDR2 SAAADI. V lost 9 bases and J lost 4, with 15 bases in between. The CDR3 sequence is 13 residues long. The chain's CDR3 is CASLSSASYGYTF. For the CDR3, the DNA is TGCGCCAGTCTTTCCTCGGCCTCCTATGGCTACACCTTC.

This clonotype was observed a few times. The chain uses TRBV14 and TRBJ1-2, with 7 positions matching TRBD1. The junction had 6 bases not matched to a gene; V was cut back by 3 bases and J by 5 bases. The CDR3 loop spans 14 amino acids. Germline CDR1 SGHDN, CDR2 FVKESK. CDR3 residues: CASSQYGTVYGYTF. CDR3 DNA sequence: TGTGCCAGCAGCCAGTACGGGACAGTTTATGGCTACACCTTC. Together with reference TRBV14 and TRBJ1-2, the CDR3 gives the full variable domain: EAGVTQFPSHSVIEKGQTVTLRCDPISGHDNLYWYRRVMGKEIKFLLHFVKESKQDESGMPNNRFLAERTGGTYSTLKVQPAELEDSGVYFCASSQYGTVYGYTFGSGTRLTVV.

As concerns this clonotype: A read error is likely, as this CDR3 ends without the conserved phenylalanine or tryptophan. This chain joins TRBV19 and TRBJ2-5; maybe TRBD2 (6 bases). The germline gives CDR1 LNHDA, CDR2 SQIVND (reference sequence). CDR3 length: 14 residues. Trimming took 6 bases from V and 4 from J, leaving 15 bases between them. The CDR3 DNA is TGTGCCAGTAGCCCCACCAGCGGGCGAGAGACCCAGTACCTC. Protein sequence: CASSPTSGRETQYL.

This clonotype appeared a few times. V is TRBV12-3 or TRBV12-4 and J is TRBJ1-1; a possible D gene is TRBD1 (5 bases). V was trimmed by 5 bases and J by 5 bases, leaving 9 bases between them. The CDR3 has 12 amino acids. The CDR3 sequence: CASSQGVTEAFF. The CDR3 DNA sequence: TGTGCCAGCAGTCAGGGTGTAACTGAAGCTTTCTTT.

The rearrangement joins TRBV9 to TRBJ1-2, with a possible D match to TRBD1 (5 bases). V lost 10 bases and J 4 bases, leaving 20 bases between the germline ends. The CDR3 has 14 residues. The germline V gene has CDR1 SGDLS and CDR2 YYNGEE. The CDR3 DNA reads as TGTGCCGGCCATCTACAGGCGTTATTCTATGGCTACACCTTC. It encodes CAGHLQALFYGYTF.

The gene calls are TRBV7-9 and TRBJ2-5; perhaps TRBD2 as D (7 bases). The CDR3 has 17 amino acids. The V and J ends lost 6 bases and 1 base respectively, with 21 bases between them. Germline V gene sequence: CDR1 SEHNR, CDR2 FQNEAQ (reference sequence). CDR3 coding DNA: TGTGCCAGCAGATACGTACCCGGGGGGCCTTCCCAAGAGACCCAGTACTTC. This encodes CASRYVPGGPSQETQYF. The full variable domain, in which reference TRBV7-9 and TRBJ2-5 provide the parts outside the CDR3, is DTGVSQNPRHKITKRGQNVTFRCDPISEHNRLYWYRQTLGQGPEFLTYFQNEAQLEKSRLLSDRFSAERPKGSFSTLEIQRTEQGDSAMYLCASRYVPGGPSQETQYFGPGTRLLVL.

This clonotype was recorded a few times. The chain employs TRBV10-3 and TRBJ2-2; 8 positions match TRBD1. The CDR3 extends over 14 amino acids. J gave up 6 bases and V 10 bases, and 10 bases lay outside the gene matches. Germline lookup yields CDR1 ENHRY and CDR2 SYGVKD. Here the CDR3 reads CATRGQGNSGELFF. CDR3 in DNA: TGTGCCACCCGAGGACAGGGAAATTCCGGGGAGCTGTTTTTT.